This T cell receptor (beta chain) was found in a study of shared T cell receptors in the human thymus. The repertoire was sequenced with immunoSEQ multiplex PCR; TCRdb's copy has only in-frame clones and lacks some. In the table there are around 730,000 clones, 70% to 90% of which are singletons. This CDR3 spans 17 amino acids. The ends were cut back, 5 bases at V and 5 bases at J, with 24 bases in the middle. The germline V gene has CDR1 MNHEY and CDR2 SMNVEV (reference sequence). The same sample was also studied in work on human thymus T cells. That work contributes: Congenital heart defects were the reason for the corrective surgery that the donors, healthy Finnish infants, were having. Surgeons resected thymus tissue during corrective heart surgery. Thymic and blood repertoires appeared to display a bias in their usage of V and J genes. Related research reported highly overlapping thymic repertoires among unrelated individuals.

V is TRBV27 and J is TRBJ1-1, with D tentatively TRBD1 (5 bases). This receptor was taken from a girl younger than two with a congenital heart defect. The source material was thymocytes. The CDR3 DNA follows: TGTGCCAGCAGTCTGGGGGGGACCGCCGCCGGGAGAACTGAAGCTTTCTTT. The encoded protein is CASSLGGTAAGRTEAFF.